This T cell receptor beta chain was sequenced in a study of human CD4 T cells and Enterobacteriaceae. Sorting took every CD4+ cell except CD45RA+CCR7+CD95- naive cells, reaching over 95% purity. The assay was immunoSEQ multiplex PCR, and TCRdb's table has in-frame clones only and misses some. The table lists 27,000 or so clones, approximately 82% of them singletons. Losses at the gene ends were 6 bases for V and 4 bases for J; bases not matched to a gene: 6. The CDR3 extends over 14 amino acids. Germline CDR1 SGHDT, CDR2 YYEEEE. The chain joins TRBV5-6 to TRBJ2-2; 7 bases align to TRBD2. The material sequenced was memory CD4+ T cells from blood. The TCR sequence derives from a human donor in good health. In nucleotides, the CDR3 is TGTGCCAGCAACCTTGGGGGGGTCACCGGGGAGCTGTTTTTT. The encoded protein is CASNLGGVTGELFF.